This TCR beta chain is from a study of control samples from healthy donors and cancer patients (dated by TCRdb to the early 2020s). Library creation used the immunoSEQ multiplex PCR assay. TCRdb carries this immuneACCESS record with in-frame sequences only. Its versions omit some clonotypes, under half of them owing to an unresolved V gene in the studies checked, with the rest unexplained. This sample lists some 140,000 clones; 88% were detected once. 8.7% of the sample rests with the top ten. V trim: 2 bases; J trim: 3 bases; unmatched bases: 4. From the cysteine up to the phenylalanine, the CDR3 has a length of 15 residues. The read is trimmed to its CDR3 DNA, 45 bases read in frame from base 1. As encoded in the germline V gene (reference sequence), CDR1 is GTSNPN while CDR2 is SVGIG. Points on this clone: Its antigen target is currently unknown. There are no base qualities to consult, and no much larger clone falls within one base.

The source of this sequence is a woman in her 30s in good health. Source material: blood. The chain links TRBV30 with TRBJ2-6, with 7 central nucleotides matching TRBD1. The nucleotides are TGTGCCTGGAGTTTAGGGGGCTTTGGGGCCAACGTCCTGACTTTC. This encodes CAWSLGGFGANVLTF.